The rows below give T cell receptor beta chains drawn from one sample of a study of blood T cell repertoires in COVID-19. Generated by immunoSEQ multiplex PCR, the TCRdb table keeps only in-frame clones and is missing some. The table includes hundreds of thousands of clones, approximately 81% detected once. Material for sequencing was peripheral blood. These receptor sequences come from a woman of 80 years or more with active or convalescent COVID-19. Each CDR3 is given without its conserved first and last residue. A D gene is named only where the DNA matches it firmly.

cdr3_aa j_call d_call v_call
ASSDPLAVGQF TRBJ2-1 TRBD2 TRBV2
ASSYADRRNEQF TRBJ2-1 TRBD1 TRBV6-5
ASSRDRSYNEQF TRBJ2-1 TRBD1 TRBV2
AWRTSPYEQY TRBJ2-7 NA TRBV30
ASSRDRGNTEAF TRBJ1-1 TRBD1 TRBV18
ASSPSAGGQHTQY TRBJ2-3 TRBD2 TRBV7-3
SVVANYGYT TRBJ1-2 NA TRBV29-1
ASRRDRSYNSPLH TRBJ1-6 NA TRBV9
ASSPLSRGSHGYT TRBJ1-2 NA TRBV28
ASSYGGSNFKPQH TRBJ1-5 NA TRBV6-6
ASRRGAAFTDTQY TRBJ2-3 NA TRBV4-1
ASSSPGQGARGYT TRBJ1-2 TRBD1 TRBV7-9
SARRSSEQY TRBJ2-7 NA TRBV20-1
ASSQESPTSSSSYNEQF TRBJ2-1 NA TRBV4-2
ASSPFAGAYNEQF TRBJ2-1 TRBD2 TRBV3-1/TRBV3-2
ASSVDGVGEQF TRBJ2-1 NA TRBV2
ASSRDRGFTDTQY TRBJ2-3 TRBD1 TRBV6-6
ASSLRGSNTEAF TRBJ1-1 NA TRBV7-9
ASSPIGTGEAF TRBJ1-1 NA TRBV18
ASSLGYEGAYGYT TRBJ1-2 TRBD1 TRBV28